Listed below are T cell receptor beta chains from one sample, sequenced in a study of Ad26.COV2.S vaccination and SARS-CoV-2 variants. Assay used: immunoSEQ multiplex PCR; TCRdb lists only in-frame clones, some missing. The data contain roughly 680,000 clones, 89% of them seen just once; the ten biggest clones take up over 1.3%. Sequencing was performed on peripheral blood, taken in a trial of Ad26.COV2.S vaccine versus placebo. These receptors were collected from a person between 18 and 65 years old who received the Ad26.COV2.S COVID-19 vaccine or a placebo. CDR3s include the opening cysteine and the closing phenylalanine or tryptophan. D genes are given only for firm matches. For some rows the clone size is stated as once, few or many, or as a class when expanded; others skip it.

D gene: -; clone size: -; J gene: TRBJ2-3; V gene: TRBV20-1; CDR3 protein: CSARPDTQYF; CDR3 DNA: TGCAGTGCTAGGCCCGATACGCAGTATTTT
D gene: -; clone size: -; J gene: TRBJ2-5; V gene: TRBV4-1; CDR3 protein: CASSQFSRETQYF; CDR3 DNA: TGCGCCAGCAGCCAATTTTCTCGGGAGACCCAGTACTTC
D gene: -; clone size: -; J gene: TRBJ1-4; V gene: TRBV5-8; CDR3 protein: CASSLGGQPRNEKLFF; CDR3 DNA: TGTGCCAGCAGCTTGGGCGGACAGCCCAGGAATGAAAAACTGTTTTTT
D gene: -; clone size: -; J gene: TRBJ2-5; V gene: TRBV6-6; CDR3 protein: CASSYSVGGTRETQYF; CDR3 DNA: TGTGCCAGCAGTTACTCGGTGGGGGGAACGAGAGAGACCCAGTACTTC
D gene: -; clone size: -; J gene: TRBJ2-7; V gene: TRBV4-3; CDR3 protein: CASSLGAGDYYEQYF; CDR3 DNA: TGCGCCAGCAGCCTAGGCGCAGGAGACTACTACGAGCAGTACTTC
D gene: -; clone size: -; J gene: TRBJ1-4; V gene: TRBV5-4; CDR3 protein: CASSPGVGTSNEKLFF; CDR3 DNA: TGTGCCAGCAGCCCAGGGGTCGGGACAAGTAATGAAAAACTGTTTTTT
D gene: TRBD1; clone size: -; J gene: TRBJ1-6; V gene: TRBV7-9; CDR3 protein: CASSSGQGIYNSPLHF; CDR3 DNA: TGTGCCAGCAGCTCGGGACAGGGGATCTATAATTCACCCCTCCACTTT
D gene: -; clone size: -; J gene: TRBJ2-2; V gene: TRBV7-2; CDR3 protein: CASIRRPGAENTGELFF; CDR3 DNA: TGTGCCAGCATCAGACGTCCCGGAGCGGAGAACACCGGGGAGCTGTTTTTT
D gene: -; clone size: few; J gene: TRBJ1-5; V gene: TRBV6-6; CDR3 protein: CASKGKDNQPQHF; CDR3 DNA: TGTGCCAGCAAAGGGAAGGACAATCAGCCCCAGCATTTT
D gene: -; clone size: -; J gene: TRBJ2-4; V gene: TRBV27; CDR3 protein: CASSPSRGLAKNIQYF; CDR3 DNA: TGTGCCAGCAGCCCCAGCCGGGGCTTGGCCAAAAACATTCAGTACTTC
D gene: -; clone size: -; J gene: TRBJ1-1; V gene: TRBV24-1; CDR3 protein: CATSDPGRNTEAFF; CDR3 DNA: TGTGCCACCAGTGACCCAGGGAGGAACACTGAAGCTTTCTTT
D gene: -; clone size: -; J gene: TRBJ1-1; V gene: TRBV12-3/TRBV12-4; CDR3 protein: CASSLVGQTEAFF; CDR3 DNA: TGTGCCAGCAGTTTAGTAGGGCAAACTGAAGCTTTCTTT
D gene: -; clone size: few; J gene: TRBJ2-2; V gene: TRBV7-3; CDR3 protein: CASSLGASNTGELFF; CDR3 DNA: TGTGCCAGCAGCTTAGGGGCTTCGAACACCGGGGAGCTGTTTTTT
D gene: TRBD1; clone size: many; J gene: TRBJ1-1; V gene: TRBV18; CDR3 protein: CASSDRGSAEAFF; CDR3 DNA: TGTGCCAGCTCAGACAGGGGCAGTGCTGAAGCTTTCTTT
D gene: -; clone size: -; J gene: TRBJ2-1; V gene: TRBV11-2; CDR3 protein: CASSTSGGGSNEQFF; CDR3 DNA: TGTGCCAGCAGCACTTCTGGAGGGGGAAGCAATGAGCAGTTCTTC
D gene: TRBD2; clone size: -; J gene: TRBJ2-3; V gene: TRBV24-1; CDR3 protein: CATSDPRGSTDTQYF; CDR3 DNA: TGTGCCACCAGTGACCCGCGGGGGAGCACAGATACGCAGTATTTT
D gene: -; clone size: -; J gene: TRBJ1-6; V gene: TRBV15; CDR3 protein: CATSRDPMASNSPLHF; CDR3 DNA: TGTGCCACCAGCAGAGATCCTATGGCAAGTAATTCACCCCTCCACTTT
D gene: -; clone size: -; J gene: TRBJ2-7; V gene: TRBV6-5; CDR3 protein: CASSYSGRVSYEQYF; CDR3 DNA: TGTGCCAGCAGTTACTCAGGCAGGGTCTCCTACGAGCAGTACTTC
D gene: -; clone size: -; J gene: TRBJ2-5; V gene: TRBV27; CDR3 protein: CASSFQGTETQYF; CDR3 DNA: TGTGCCAGCAGTTTCCAGGGTACGGAGACCCAGTACTTC
D gene: -; clone size: -; J gene: TRBJ1-2; V gene: TRBV11-2; CDR3 protein: CASSLERGGYGYTF; CDR3 DNA: TGTGCCAGCAGCTTAGAAAGGGGCGGCTATGGCTACACCTTC